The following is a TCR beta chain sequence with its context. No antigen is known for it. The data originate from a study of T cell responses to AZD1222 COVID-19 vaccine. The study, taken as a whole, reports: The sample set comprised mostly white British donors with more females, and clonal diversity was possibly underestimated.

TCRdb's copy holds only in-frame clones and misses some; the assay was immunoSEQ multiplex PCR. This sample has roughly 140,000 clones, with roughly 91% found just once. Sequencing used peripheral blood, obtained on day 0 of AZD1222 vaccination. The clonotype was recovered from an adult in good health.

CDR3 sequence: CAGGNHPGEQYF. The CDR3 DNA sequence: TGTGCCGGAGGGAACCACCCGGGCGAGCAGTACTTC. The chain joins TRBV6-5 to TRBJ2-7; tentatively, D is TRBD2 (6 bases). Trimming removed 11 bases from V and 6 bases from J, with 17 bases in between. There are 12 residues in the CDR3. CDR1 and CDR2 from the germline V gene are MNHEY and SVGAGI.